Sequencing of this T cell receptor (beta chain) was carried out in a study of blood T cell repertoires in COVID-19. About the study: T cells, B-cell-depleted T cells, or PBMCs provided the cDNA or gDNA that served as material.

As originally analysed: How many nucleated cells were present was estimated from reference gene primer amplification. Sequencing was performed with immunoSEQ multiplex PCR; in TCRdb, only in-frame clones are kept and a portion is missing. That table gives V, J and clone size, and the DNA gave D and trimming. The table records 150,000 to 200,000 clones, around 85% of them present only once. The clonotype comes from a woman aged 70 to 79 with acute or convalescent COVID-19. The sequenced material came from peripheral blood.

CDR3 sequence reads: CASSQVAGNYEQYF. The CDR3 coding sequence is TGTGCCAGCAGCCAAGTCGCGGGGAACTACGAGCAGTACTTC. V and J are TRBV3-1 (or the pseudogene TRBV3-2) and TRBJ2-7; perhaps TRBD2 as D (6 bases). The CDR3 spans 14 residues. The germline V and J ends were trimmed by 1 base and 3 bases, with 10 bases remaining between them. The germline V gene has CDR1 LGHDT and CDR2 YNNKEL (reference sequence).